This TCR beta chain was sequenced for a study of shared clonotypes between healthy human individuals. Study in general: CD4 naive cells filled three plates per donor, CD4 memory three, CD8 naive two and CD8 memory one.

Findings and limits, study-wide: Rarefaction gave evidence that sorted-subset sequencing remained incomplete despite large depth.

In the case of this clone: Antigen specificity is unknown.

In the original workflow: ImmunoSEQ only sent back junction sequences with no quality scores, so filtering was done differently. Method: immunoSEQ multiplex PCR; TCRdb's copy keeps in-frame clones and lacks some. From that table come the V and J calls and clone size; the DNA was used to work out D and trimming. Among 550,000 to 850,000 clones listed, 72% were seen once. CDR1 and CDR2 from the germline V gene are SGHRS and YFSETQ. This CDR3 has 14 residues. V was pared by 2 bases and J by 7 bases, with 5 bases of the junction left unmatched. Donation came from healthy HIV-negative adults that had no recent acute infections or vaccinations.

This clonotype originated in a woman aged 25 to 39 in good health. The chain uses TRBV5-1 and TRBJ2-2; 7 bases fit TRBD1. The sequencing sample was made of memory CD4+ T cells sorted from blood. Subset meaning: CD45RA-negative fraction. The CDR3 DNA sequence: TGCGCCAGCAGCTTTACAGGGGTTGACGGGGAGCTGTTTTTT. Its translation is CASSFTGVDGELFF.